The next 12 T cell receptor beta chains were all read from a single sample in a study of T cell repertoires in ileal Crohn's disease (dated by TCRdb to 2018 to 2020). The intended sense of this specimen's time point label: proximal margin of the surgical specimen (macroscopically non-inflamed). Library preparation employed the immunoSEQ multiplex PCR assay. TCRdb carries this immuneACCESS record with in-frame sequences only. Its versions omit some clonotypes, under half of them owing to an unresolved V gene in the studies checked, with the rest unexplained. This sample comprises several thousand clones, roughly 78% of them detected only once. Jointly, the top ten make up roughly 32% of the sample. Sequencing used ileal tissue. All receptors derive from an adult with Crohn's disease.

The DNA for the CDR3 is TGTGCCAGCAGTGAACGTAGACTAGCGGGAGAACGTCGGGAGACCCAGTACTTC. Protein sequence: CASSERRLAGERRETQYF. The chain couples TRBV6-1 to TRBJ2-5; TRBD2 aligns across 12 bases. V lost 2 bases and J lost 5; bases outside the gene matches: 12. Germline CDR1 is MNHNS and CDR2 is SASEGT. This CDR3 has 18 amino acids.

The gene calls are TRBV5-1 and TRBJ1-6, with D perhaps TRBD1 (5 bases). The V end lost 0 bases, the J end lost 10 bases, and 14 bases lay between the germline ends. Germline CDR1 reads SGHRS; CDR2 reads YFSETQ. The CDR3 is made up of 15 amino acids. The CDR3 loop reads CASSLDRDVWSPLHF. Here the CDR3 DNA reads TGCGCCAGCAGCTTGGACCGGGACGTTTGGTCACCCCTCCACTTT.

The rearrangement links TRBV11-3 to TRBJ2-1; D might be TRBD1 (6 bases). This CDR3 is 14 amino acids long. Germline CDR1 is SGHNT and CDR2 is YENEEA. Trimming cost V 7 bases and J 4 bases, with 14 bases left between them. The DNA of the CDR3 is TGTGCCAGCACCAGGGGCCAGTCATACAATGAGCAGTTCTTC. Residues: CASTRGQSYNEQFF.

This sequence joins TRBV6-5 and TRBJ2-7, with 9 nucleotides matching TRBD1. V shed 10 bases and J 4 bases; nucleotides not matched to a gene: 8. The CDR3 extends over 13 amino acids. Germline V gene sequence: CDR1 MNHEY, CDR2 SVGAGI. The CDR3 reads CAISRDREYEQYF. Written as DNA, the CDR3 is TGTGCCATCAGCCGGGACAGGGAATACGAGCAGTACTTC.

The chain is built from TRBV28 and TRBJ1-5; D is uncertain. The V gene's germline CDR1 is MDHEN and CDR2 SYDVKM. This CDR3 comprises 14 residues. V lost 5 bases and J 1 base, leaving 9 bases between the germline ends. In DNA form, the CDR3 reads TGTGCCAGCAGTCGCCATAGCAGCAATCAGCCCCAGCATTTT. Protein product: CASSRHSSNQPQHF.

The genes are TRBV11-2 and TRBJ2-4; D perhaps matches TRBD1 (6 bases). Trimming shortened V by 0 bases and J by 2 bases, and 11 bases separated the two germline ends. This CDR3 spans 16 amino acids. From germline, CDR1 is SGHAT and CDR2 FQNNGV. The CDR3 bases are TGTGCCAGCAGCTTAGAGATAACAGGGTCCAAAAACATTCAGTACTTC. Protein: CASSLEITGSKNIQYF.

The chain employs TRBV12-5 and TRBJ1-5; D is undetermined. The CDR3 runs to 14 residues. Trimming cost V 7 bases and J 11 bases, with 21 bases left between them. Looked up from germline, CDR1 is LGHNT and CDR2 is FRNRAP. In DNA form, the CDR3 reads TGTGCTAGTGCCCAGGACCTACAATCATTGGCCCAGCATTTT. This gives the protein CASAQDLQSLAQHF.

The chain recombines TRBV5-1 with TRBJ2-4, with D possibly being TRBD2 (5 bases). CDR1 is SGHRS and CDR2 is YFSETQ in the germline V gene. V shed 0 bases and J shed 6 bases, with 10 bases lying between them. This CDR3 region has 14 residues. The CDR3 is CASSLDSASNIQYF. The CDR3 DNA reads as TGCGCCAGCAGCTTGGATAGCGCATCAAACATTCAGTACTTC.

This clone was seen only once. Here the CDR3 DNA reads TGTGCCAGCAGCTTAGTTGATGAGGGAGAGTTCTTC. Its protein is CASSLVDEGEFF. This sequence joins TRBV7-9 and TRBJ2-1, with D perhaps matching TRBD2 (5 bases). Trimming took off 1 base at V and 14 bases at J, with 12 bases between the two ends. CDR3 size: 12 residues. Germline lookup yields CDR1 SEHNR and CDR2 FQNEAQ (reference sequence).

The chain has TRBV30 and TRBJ2-3; 8 nucleotides agree with TRBD1. There are 14 residues in the CDR3. CDR1 and CDR2 (germline): GTSNPN, SVGIG (reference sequence). V shed 3 bases and J 0 bases; nucleotides not matched to a gene: 2. The CDR3 here is CAWSGDRSTDTQYF. The CDR3, as DNA: TGTGCCTGGAGCGGGGACAGGAGCACAGATACGCAGTATTTT.

V and J are TRBV5-1 and TRBJ1-4; 7 bases map to TRBD1. The length of the CDR3 is 14 residues. The V gene's germline CDR1 is SGHRS and CDR2 YFSETQ. V trimming: 5 bases; J trimming: 4 bases; junction bases outside the gene matches: 5. In DNA form, the CDR3 reads TGCGCCAGCAGTTACGGGACAGATAATGAAAAACTGTTTTTT. This sequence encodes CASSYGTDNEKLFF.

The chain carries TRBV9 and TRBJ1-5, with D perhaps matching TRBD1 (6 bases). The CDR3 is made up of 15 amino acids. The germline V gene has CDR1 SGDLS and CDR2 YYNGEE. Trimming took 0 bases from V and 15 from J, leaving 22 bases between them. The CDR3 bases are TGTGCCAGCAGCGTAGTGGGGCAGGGGTACCGCTTTGCGCATTTT. Its translation is CASSVVGQGYRFAHF.